This passage covers 10 T cell receptor beta chains from one sample sequenced in a study of blood T cells in healthy people across ages. The second PCR ran roughly 6 to 12 cycles with a sample-barcoded 5' primer and J-beta primers. One entry per CDR3 protein results from TCRdb running MiXCR on the 5' RACE reads. The sample lists 1.4 million or so distinct CDR3 sequences, roughly two fifths occurring once. The sample consisted of blood. These receptor sequences come from a woman between 18 and 30 years old in good health.

The CDR3 loop is CASSLGTLGKSYNEQYF. In DNA form, the CDR3 reads TGTGCCAGCAGCTTAGGTACTTTAGGGAAGTCCTACAATGAGCAGTACTTC. The chain links TRBV7-9 to TRBJ2-1, with unresolved D. The better agreement between TRBJ2-7 and the DNA end casts doubt on the J call. Germline CDR1 and CDR2: SEHNR and FQNEAQ (reference sequence). The CDR3 length is 17 residues.

As regards this clonotype: Germline and junction disagree at one end, which may indicate a read error. This CDR3 reads CASSRSAAGADTQYF. CDR3 coding DNA: TGTGCTAGCAGCCGTAGTGCAGCTGGCGCAGATACGCAGTATTTT. This sequence joins TRBV7-7 and TRBJ2-3; D is unclear. The CDR3 loop spans 15 amino acids. Germline CDR1 reads SSHAT; CDR2 reads FNYEAQ (reference sequence).

CDR3 coding DNA: TGCAGCGTTGAGGGGGCTTTCTACGAGCAGTACTTC. Amino acid sequence: CSVEGAFYEQYF. The chain combines TRBV29-1 with TRBJ2-7, with D perhaps matching TRBD1 (6 bases). Looked up from germline, CDR1 is SQVTM and CDR2 is ANQGSEA. Deletions cut 3 bases from V and 3 bases from J, with 9 bases between. CDR3 length: 12 residues.

This chain connects TRBV27 to TRBJ1-2; no clear D gene. V was trimmed by 2 bases and J by 8 bases, leaving 12 bases between them. Germline V gene lookup returns CDR1 MNHEY and CDR2 SMNVEV (reference sequence). The CDR3 totals 13 residues. CDR3: CASSLNPEGGYTF. CDR3 nucleotides: TGTGCCAGCAGTTTAAACCCCGAAGGGGGCTACACCTTC.

This chain joins TRBV4-2 and TRBJ2-1; no clear D. Between the trimmed V and J ends, which lost 0 bases and 2 bases, there was a span of 8 bases. Germline CDR1 LGHNA, CDR2 YNFKEQ. This CDR3 is 15 amino acids long. The CDR3 protein is CASSQEWLPYNEQFF. CDR3 nucleotide sequence: TGTGCCAGCAGCCAAGAATGGCTACCCTACAATGAGCAGTTCTTC.

This clonotype was picked up a small number of times. The chain uses TRBV7-2 and TRBJ2-3; D gene unclear. Per germline, CDR1 SGHTA and CDR2 FQGNSA. The CDR3 sequence is 15 residues long. V was clipped by 4 bases and J by 2 bases, with 13 bases between them. CDR3 nucleotides: TGTGCCAGCAGCTGGAGTATGGGTAACACAGATACGCAGTATTTT. Its protein product is CASSWSMGNTDTQYF.

The chain joins TRBV7-9 to TRBJ2-7; a possible D gene is TRBD1 (5 bases). Per the germline V gene, CDR1 is SEHNR and CDR2 is FQNEAQ (reference sequence). CDR3 length: 13 residues. Trimming took 5 bases from V and 2 from J, leaving 10 bases between them. In nucleotides, the CDR3 is TGTGCCAGCAGCGAAACGACAGCCTACGAGCAGTACTTC. It translates to CASSETTAYEQYF.

A word on this clonotype: A much larger clone differs by one base, so this may be a read error. V gene TRBV7-9 combines with J gene TRBJ2-1; TRBD2 might be the D (6 bases). The germline gives CDR1 SEHNR, CDR2 FQNEAQ (reference sequence). The germline V and J ends were trimmed by 6 bases and 7 bases, with 22 bases remaining between them. The CDR3 spans 16 residues. CDR3 nucleotides: TGTGCCAGCAGTTCCTTGGGAGTGGGAGGTTTGAATGAGCAGTTCTTC. Residues: CASSSLGVGGLNEQFF.

The chain links TRBV6-1 to TRBJ2-2, with 7 bases fitting TRBD1. Germline CDR1 reads MNHNS; CDR2 reads SASEGT. The V gene end was trimmed by 7 bases and the J gene end by 0 bases; junction bases not matched to a gene: 5. The CDR3 extends over 15 amino acids. The CDR3 region is CASMKGTANTGELFF. The CDR3 DNA follows: TGTGCCAGCATGAAGGGGACAGCGAACACCGGGGAGCTGTTTTTT.

The chain carries TRBV27 and TRBJ2-1; 10 bases map to TRBD2. The CDR3 extends over 16 amino acids. The V segment lost 8 bases and the J segment 5 bases; nucleotides outside the gene matches: 12. From germline, CDR1 is MNHEY and CDR2 SMNVEV (reference sequence). This chain's CDR3 is CASGELAGGVDNEQFF. CDR3 DNA sequence: TGTGCCAGCGGCGAATTAGCGGGGGGTGTCGACAATGAGCAGTTCTTC.